This TCR beta chain was identified during a study of blood T cells in healthy people across ages. The study, taken as a whole, reports: Considered underestimates were the diversity estimates obtained from one million T cells.

A single count supports this clonotype. Its target is unknown. This CDR3 contains 15 residues. The V end lost 0 bases, the J end lost 5 bases, and 13 bases lay between the germline ends. Looked up from germline, CDR1 is LGHNA and CDR2 is YSLEER. A second 7 to 11 cycle PCR used barcoded and J-beta primers. Each TCR beta cDNA got a 12-nucleotide random molecular identifier. CDR3-containing paired-end reads numbering at least 2.5 million came from each sample. Each CDR3 protein gets one entry after TCRdb re-called the 5' RACE reads with MiXCR. The sample carries around 1,000,000 distinct CDR3 sequences, about 23% recorded once. The same sample was also used in a study of T cells of mothers and their children.

The source of this sequence is a girl aged 2 to 10 in good health. V is TRBV4-3 and J is TRBJ2-5, with D perhaps TRBD1 (8 bases). The sample consisted of blood. The CDR3 is CASSQETGEGETQYF. Here the CDR3 DNA reads TGCGCCAGCAGCCAAGAGACAGGGGAGGGGGAGACCCAGTACTTC.